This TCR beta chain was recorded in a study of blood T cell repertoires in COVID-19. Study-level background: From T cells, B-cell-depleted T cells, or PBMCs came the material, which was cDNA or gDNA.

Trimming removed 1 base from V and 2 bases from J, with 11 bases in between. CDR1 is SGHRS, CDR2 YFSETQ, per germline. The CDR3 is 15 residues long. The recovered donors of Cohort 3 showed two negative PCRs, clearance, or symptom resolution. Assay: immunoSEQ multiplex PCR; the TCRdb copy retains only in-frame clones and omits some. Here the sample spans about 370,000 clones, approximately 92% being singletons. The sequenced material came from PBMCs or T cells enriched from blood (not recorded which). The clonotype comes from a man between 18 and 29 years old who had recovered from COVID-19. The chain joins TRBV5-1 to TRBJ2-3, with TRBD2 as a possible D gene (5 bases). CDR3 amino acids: CASSLTGINTDTQYF. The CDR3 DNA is TGCGCCAGCAGCTTGACGGGAATTAACACAGATACGCAGTATTTT.